This entry concerns a single T cell receptor (beta chain). Its antigen is currently not known. The CDR3 has 16 amino acids, counting the end cysteine and phenylalanine. The protein alone is recorded here. The germline V gene encodes CDR1 DFQATT and CDR2 SNEGSKA (reference sequence). The data stem from a study of T cells expressing NK-cell markers (dated by TCRdb to about 2020). About the full investigation: Seven or eight donors provided sorted CD3+CD56+NKG2C+, CD3+CD56+NKG2C- and CD3+CD56-NKG2C+ T-cell subsets, whose TCR beta-chain repertoires were profiled. The study sequenced eight donors, all healthy volunteers chosen at random: three men and five women. Libraries were sequenced as 2 x 150 bp reads on Illumina HiSeq 2000/2500, MiSeq or NextSeq. Among the eight sequenced donors, only one was HCMV-seronegative, while the other seven were HCMV-seropositive.

HCMV serostatus was determined by detecting HCMV-specific IgG in serum with a commercial ELISA kit. Ficoll density gradient centrifugation was used to isolate peripheral blood mononuclear cells from blood. Sequencing relied on an Illumina HiSeq 2000. TCR beta cDNA libraries were prepared using 5'RACE template switching, which introduced a universal primer site and unique molecular identifiers. cDNA synthesis was primed from the TCR beta constant segment, followed by two successive PCR amplification steps. The source study handled its data this way. MIGEC was used to demultiplex reads and group reads by UMI, and MiTCR was used to assemble and quantify clonotypes. To remove erroneous sequences, TCR cDNA sequences were retained only when supported by two or more reads. The tcR package was used for downstream repertoire analysis, and clonotypes were matched across fractions by CDR3 nucleotide sequence plus V segment. Antigen specificity was annotated against VDJdb with VDJmatch, allowing one amino acid substitution in CDR3. TCRdb reprocessed the reads into one record per CDR3 protein sequence, lacking DNA. TCRdb's processing, not the authors', yielded these V and J calls. The sample table gives 300,000 to 450,000 distinct CDR3 sequences. 4% to 6.5% of the sample is taken by the ten largest.

The research as a whole found: Those dominant clonotypes were again the most abundant among CD3+CD56-NKG2C+ cells in a handful of donors, at about 25-65%. Whether the expanded NKG2C-expressing T cell clones were specific for HCMV antigens was left unclear. In six donors, the dominant CD3+CD56+NKG2C+ clonotypes were among the top 10 CD8+ clonotypes and accounted for about 1.0-7.5% of CD8+ T cells.

The source material was blood T cells: a sorted CD56 or NKG2C T cell subset, CD4+ or CD8+ T cells, or bulk PBMC T cells (not recorded which). The rearranged chain carries TRBV20-1 and TRBJ2-7; TCRdb selects TRBD1, and the lack of DNA leaves this call unchecked. This clonotype was obtained from a man aged 18 to 69 in good health. The CDR3 reads as follows: CSARTPTNRVAYEQYF.